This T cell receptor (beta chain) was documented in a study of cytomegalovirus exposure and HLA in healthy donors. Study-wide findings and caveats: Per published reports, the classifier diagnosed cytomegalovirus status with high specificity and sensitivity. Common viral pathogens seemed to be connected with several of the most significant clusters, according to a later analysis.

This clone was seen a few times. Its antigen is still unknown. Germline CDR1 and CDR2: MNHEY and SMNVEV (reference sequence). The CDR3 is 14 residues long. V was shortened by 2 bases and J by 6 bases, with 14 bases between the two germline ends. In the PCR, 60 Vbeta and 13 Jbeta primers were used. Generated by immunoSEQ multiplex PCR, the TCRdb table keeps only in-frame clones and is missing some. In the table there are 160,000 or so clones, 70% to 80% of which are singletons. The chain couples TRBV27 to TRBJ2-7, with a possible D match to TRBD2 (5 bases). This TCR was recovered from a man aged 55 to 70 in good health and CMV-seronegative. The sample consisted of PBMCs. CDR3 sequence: CASSLAGHLPEQYF. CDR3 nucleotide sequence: TGTGCCAGCAGTTTAGCGGGCCACCTCCCCGAGCAGTACTTC.